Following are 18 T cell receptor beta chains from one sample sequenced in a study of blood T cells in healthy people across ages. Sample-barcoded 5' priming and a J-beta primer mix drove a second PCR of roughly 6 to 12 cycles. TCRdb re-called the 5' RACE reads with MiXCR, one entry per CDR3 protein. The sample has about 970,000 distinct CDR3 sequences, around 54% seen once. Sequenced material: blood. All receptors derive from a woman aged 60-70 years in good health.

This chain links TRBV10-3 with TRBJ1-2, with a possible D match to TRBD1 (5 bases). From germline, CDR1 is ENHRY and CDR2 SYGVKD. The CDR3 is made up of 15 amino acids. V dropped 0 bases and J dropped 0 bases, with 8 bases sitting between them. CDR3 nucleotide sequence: TGTGCCATCAGTGAGTCTAGACAGCCTAACTATGGCTACACCTTC. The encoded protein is CAISESRQPNYGYTF.

The CDR3 sequence: CASSYGVGPLADTQYF. Written as DNA, the CDR3 is TGCGCCAGCAGCTATGGGGTGGGACCGTTGGCAGATACGCAGTATTTT. The gene calls are TRBV5-1 and TRBJ2-3; D might be TRBD1 or TRBD2, each matching 5 bases. The CDR3 sequence is 16 residues long. CDR1 SGHRS and CDR2 YFSETQ come from the germline V gene. V lost 3 bases and J 4 bases, leaving 18 bases between the germline ends.

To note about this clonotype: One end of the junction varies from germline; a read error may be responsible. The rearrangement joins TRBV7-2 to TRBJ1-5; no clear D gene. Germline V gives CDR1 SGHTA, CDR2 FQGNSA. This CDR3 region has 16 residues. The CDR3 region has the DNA TGTGCCAGCAGCTTAGTGGCAGACTTCTGGAATCAGCCCCTGCATTTT. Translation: CASSLVADFWNQPLHF.

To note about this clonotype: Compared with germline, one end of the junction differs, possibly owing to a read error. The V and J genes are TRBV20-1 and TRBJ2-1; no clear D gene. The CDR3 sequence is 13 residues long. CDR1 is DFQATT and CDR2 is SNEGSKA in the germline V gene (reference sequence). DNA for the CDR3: TGCAGTGCAGGGTTGGGGATCTACAATGGGCAGTTCTTC. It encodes CSAGLGIYNGQFF.

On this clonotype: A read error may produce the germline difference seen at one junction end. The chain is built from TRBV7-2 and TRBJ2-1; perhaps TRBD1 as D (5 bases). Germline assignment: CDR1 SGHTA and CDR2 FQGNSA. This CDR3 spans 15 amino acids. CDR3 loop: CASSLEGRKDNEQIF. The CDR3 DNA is TGTGCCAGCAGCTTAGAGGGGCGAAAAGACAATGAGCAGATCTTC.

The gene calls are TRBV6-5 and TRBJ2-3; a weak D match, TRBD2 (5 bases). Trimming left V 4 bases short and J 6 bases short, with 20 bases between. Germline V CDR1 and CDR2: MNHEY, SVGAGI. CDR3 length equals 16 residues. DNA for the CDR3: TGTGCCAGCAGTTTATTTACCGGACTGGGAATGGATACGCAGTATTTT. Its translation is CASSLFTGLGMDTQYF.

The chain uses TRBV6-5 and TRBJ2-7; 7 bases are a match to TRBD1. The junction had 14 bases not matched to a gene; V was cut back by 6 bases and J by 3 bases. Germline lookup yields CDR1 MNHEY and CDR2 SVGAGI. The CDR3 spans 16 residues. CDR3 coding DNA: TGTGCCAGCAGCCCACTAAGGACAGGAGGCAACTACGAGCAGTACTTC. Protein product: CASSPLRTGGNYEQYF.

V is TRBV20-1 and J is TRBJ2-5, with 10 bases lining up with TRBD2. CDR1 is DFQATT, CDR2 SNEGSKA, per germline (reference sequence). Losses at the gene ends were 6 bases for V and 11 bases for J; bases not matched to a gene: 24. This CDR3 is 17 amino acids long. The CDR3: CSARGSSGRRATREQYF. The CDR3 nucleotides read TGCAGTGCCAGGGGTTCTAGCGGGAGACGGGCTACTCGGGAGCAGTACTTC.

DNA for the CDR3: TGTGCCAGCCTGGGTTTCTCATTTATTGTGACCACTGAAGCTTTCTTT. This encodes CASLGFSFIVTTEAFF. The chain is built from TRBV6-1 and TRBJ1-1; D call uncertain. This CDR3 spans 16 amino acids. Germline CDR1 MNHNS, CDR2 SASEGT. Deletions cut 8 bases from V and 4 bases from J, with 23 bases between.

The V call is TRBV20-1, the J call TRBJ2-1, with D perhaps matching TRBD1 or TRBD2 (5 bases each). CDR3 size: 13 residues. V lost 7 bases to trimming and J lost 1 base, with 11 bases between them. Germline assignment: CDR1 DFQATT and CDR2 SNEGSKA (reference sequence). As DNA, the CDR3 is TGCAGTGGGGGGAAGGGATCCTACAATGAGCAGTTCTTC. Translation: CSGGKGSYNEQFF.

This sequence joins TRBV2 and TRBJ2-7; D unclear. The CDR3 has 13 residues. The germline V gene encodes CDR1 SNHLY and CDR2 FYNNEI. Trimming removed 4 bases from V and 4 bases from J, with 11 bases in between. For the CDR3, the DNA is TGTGCCAGCAGTGTTGTCCGCGAGTACGAGCAGTACTTC. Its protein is CASSVVREYEQYF. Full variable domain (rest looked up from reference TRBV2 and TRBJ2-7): EPEVTQTPSHQVTQMGQEVILRCVPISNHLYFYWYRQILGQKVEFLVSFYNNEISEKSEIFDDQFSVERPDGSNFTLKIRSTKLEDSAMYFCASSVVREYEQYFGPGTRLTVT.

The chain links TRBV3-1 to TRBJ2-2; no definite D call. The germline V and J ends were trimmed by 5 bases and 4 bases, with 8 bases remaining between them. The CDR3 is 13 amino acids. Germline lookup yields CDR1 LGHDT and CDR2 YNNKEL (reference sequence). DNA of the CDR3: TGTGCCAGCAGCACTGCAATCACCGGGGAGCTGTTTTTT. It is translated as CASSTAITGELFF.

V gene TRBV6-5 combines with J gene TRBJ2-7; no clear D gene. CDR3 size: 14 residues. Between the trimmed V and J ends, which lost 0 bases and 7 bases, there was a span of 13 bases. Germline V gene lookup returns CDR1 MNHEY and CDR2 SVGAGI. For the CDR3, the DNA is TGTGCCAGCAGTTACTCATTGACTTCTAATGAGCAGTACTTC. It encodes CASSYSLTSNEQYF.

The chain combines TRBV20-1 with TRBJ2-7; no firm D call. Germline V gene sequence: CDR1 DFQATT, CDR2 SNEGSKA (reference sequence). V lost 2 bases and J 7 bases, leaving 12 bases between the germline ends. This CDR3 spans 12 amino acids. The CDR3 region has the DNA TGCAGTGCTAGATCCAGACTGGGTGAGCAGTACTTC. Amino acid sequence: CSARSRLGEQYF.

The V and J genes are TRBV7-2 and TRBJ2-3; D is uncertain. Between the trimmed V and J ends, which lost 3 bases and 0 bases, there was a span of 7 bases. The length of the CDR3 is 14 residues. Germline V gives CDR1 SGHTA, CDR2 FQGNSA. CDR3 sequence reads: CASSLRPSTDTQYF. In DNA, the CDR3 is TGTGCCAGCAGCTTGAGGCCGAGCACAGATACGCAGTATTTT. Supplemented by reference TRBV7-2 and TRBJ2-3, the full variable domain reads GAGVSQSPSNKVTEKGKDVELRCDPISGHTALYWYRQSLGQGLEFLIYFQGNSAPDKSGLPSDRFSAERTGGSVSTLTIQRTQQEDSAVYLCASSLRPSTDTQYFGPGTRLTVL.

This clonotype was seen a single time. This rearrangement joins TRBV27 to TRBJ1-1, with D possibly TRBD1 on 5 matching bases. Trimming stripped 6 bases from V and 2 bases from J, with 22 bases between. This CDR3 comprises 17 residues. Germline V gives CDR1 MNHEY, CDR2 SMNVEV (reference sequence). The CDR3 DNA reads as TGTGCCAGCAGCATGATGGGGGGGTCCGAAATTAACACTGAAGCTTTCTTT. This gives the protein CASSMMGGSEINTEAFF.

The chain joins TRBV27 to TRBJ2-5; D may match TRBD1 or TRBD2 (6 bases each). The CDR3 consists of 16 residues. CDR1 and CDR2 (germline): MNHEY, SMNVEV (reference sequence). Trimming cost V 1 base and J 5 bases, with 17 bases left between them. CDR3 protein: CASSLWAGGSGETQYF. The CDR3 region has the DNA TGTGCCAGCAGTTTATGGGCCGGGGGCAGCGGGGAGACCCAGTACTTC.

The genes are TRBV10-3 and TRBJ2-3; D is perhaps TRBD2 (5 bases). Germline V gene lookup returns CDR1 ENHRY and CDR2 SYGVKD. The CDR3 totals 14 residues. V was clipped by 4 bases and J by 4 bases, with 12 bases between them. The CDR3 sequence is CAISARGLADTQYF. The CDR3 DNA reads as TGTGCCATCAGTGCCCGAGGGTTAGCAGATACGCAGTATTTT.